This TCR beta chain is drawn from a study of cytomegalovirus exposure and HLA in healthy donors. Study-level background: Out of roughly 170 million T cells, an earlier analysis found roughly 110 million unique TCR beta sequences in total. General study results and limits: Earlier findings revealed that most TCR beta V segments proved productive either about 90% or about 30% of the time. Indistinguishable V segments, including TRBV6-2 and TRBV6-3, were excluded.

The CDR3 contains 15 residues. From germline, CDR1 is SEHNR and CDR2 FQNEAQ (reference sequence). The V and J ends lost 4 bases and 5 bases respectively, with 15 bases between them. About this clone itself: The antigen remains undetermined.

The PCR was carried out with 60 Vbeta primers and 13 Jbeta primers. Sequencing used immunoSEQ multiplex PCR; TCRdb keeps in-frame clones, though not all of them. This table holds approximately 86,000 clones, 70% to 85% found once. The gene calls are TRBV7-9 and TRBJ1-5, with D maybe TRBD1 (5 bases). The material sequenced was PBMCs. The receptor was isolated from a man in his 60s in good health and CMV-seronegative. The CDR3 is CASSSGGSTYQPQHF. DNA for the CDR3: TGTGCCAGCAGCTCCGGGGGGAGTACCTATCAGCCCCAGCATTTT.